The entry below gives a single T cell receptor (beta chain) sequence along with its context. The sample is drawn from a study of shared clonotypes between healthy human individuals. After removal of 3 bases from V and 5 bases from J, the junction contained 7 bases not matched to a gene. The CDR3 spans 16 residues. CDR1 and CDR2 from the germline V gene are SGDLS and YYNGEE. The repertoire was sequenced with immunoSEQ multiplex PCR; TCRdb's copy has only in-frame clones and lacks some. This table has approximately 2,300,000 clones, just under 95% appearing once. The sequence was collected from a man between 18 and 29 years old in good health. Some clones in this sample may be carry-over from other donors' samples. Sequencing used naive CD4+ T cells from PBMCs. The sample's subset: CD45RA+ positively selected. The chain uses TRBV9 and TRBJ2-2; 10 bases are shared with TRBD1. In DNA, the CDR3 is TGTGCCAGCAGCGGACAGGGGGCTTTGGAAACCGGGGAGCTGTTTTTT. Translated, it gives CASSGQGALETGELFF.